This record concerns one T cell receptor beta chain sequence. Its antigen is undetermined. Both 60 Vbeta primers and 13 Jbeta primers went into the PCR. Only in-frame clones appear in the TCRdb table, and some are missing; sequencing was by immunoSEQ multiplex PCR. The sample carries tens of thousands of clones, around 76% recorded once. The V and J ends lost 1 base and 7 bases respectively, with 8 bases between them. Germline-derived CDR1 and CDR2 are SNHLY and FYNNEI. This CDR3 comprises 12 residues. These data come from a study of cytomegalovirus exposure and HLA in healthy donors. Whole-study results and caveats: Through in vitro validation, a few CMV-associated chains were shown to be specific for CMV antigens. Researchers catalogued approximately 170 TCR beta chains as cytomegalovirus-associated.

J is TRBJ2-7 and V is TRBV2; D not resolved. The sequence was obtained from a man aged 25 to 45 in good health and CMV-seronegative. Sequencing was done on a sample of PBMCs. The CDR3 nucleotides read TGTGCCAGCAGTGAAGATGAGTGGGAGCAGTACGTC. Its translation is CASSEDEWEQYV.